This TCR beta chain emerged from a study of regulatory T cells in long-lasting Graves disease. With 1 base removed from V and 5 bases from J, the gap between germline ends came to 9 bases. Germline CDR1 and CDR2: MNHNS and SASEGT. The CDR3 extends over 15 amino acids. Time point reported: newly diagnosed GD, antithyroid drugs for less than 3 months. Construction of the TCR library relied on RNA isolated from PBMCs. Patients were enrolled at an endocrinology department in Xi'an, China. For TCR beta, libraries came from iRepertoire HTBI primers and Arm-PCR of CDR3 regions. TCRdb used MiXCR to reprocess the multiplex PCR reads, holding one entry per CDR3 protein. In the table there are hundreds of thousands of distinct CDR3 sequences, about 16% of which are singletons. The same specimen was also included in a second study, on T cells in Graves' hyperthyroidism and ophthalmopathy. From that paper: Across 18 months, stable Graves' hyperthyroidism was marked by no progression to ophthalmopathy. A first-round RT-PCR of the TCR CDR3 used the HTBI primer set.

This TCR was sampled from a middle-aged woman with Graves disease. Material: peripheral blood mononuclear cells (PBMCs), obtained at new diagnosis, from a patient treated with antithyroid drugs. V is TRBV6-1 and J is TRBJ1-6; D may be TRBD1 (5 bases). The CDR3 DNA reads TGTGCCAGCAGTGAAGGGGCGACAGATAATTCACCCCTCCACTTT. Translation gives CASSEGATDNSPLHF.